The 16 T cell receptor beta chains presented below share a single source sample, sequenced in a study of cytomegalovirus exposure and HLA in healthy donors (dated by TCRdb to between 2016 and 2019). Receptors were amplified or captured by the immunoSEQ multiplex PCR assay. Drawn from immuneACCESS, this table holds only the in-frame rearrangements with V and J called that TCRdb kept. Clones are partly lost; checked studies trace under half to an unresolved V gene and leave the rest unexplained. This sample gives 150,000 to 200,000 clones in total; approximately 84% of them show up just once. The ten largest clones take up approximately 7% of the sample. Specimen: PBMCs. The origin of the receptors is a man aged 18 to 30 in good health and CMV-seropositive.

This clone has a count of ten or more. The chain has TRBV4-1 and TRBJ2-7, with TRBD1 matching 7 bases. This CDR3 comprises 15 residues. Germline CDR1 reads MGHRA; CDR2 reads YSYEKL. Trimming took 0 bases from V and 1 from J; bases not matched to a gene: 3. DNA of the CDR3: TGCGCCAGCAGCCAAGATTGGGACAGTTCCTACGAGCAGTACTTC. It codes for CASSQDWDSSYEQYF.

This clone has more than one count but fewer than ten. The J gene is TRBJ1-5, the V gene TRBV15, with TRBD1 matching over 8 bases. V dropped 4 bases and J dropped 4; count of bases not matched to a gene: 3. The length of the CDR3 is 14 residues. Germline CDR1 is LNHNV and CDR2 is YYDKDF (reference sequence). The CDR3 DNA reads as TGTGCCACCAGCATCGGGACAGGTAATCAGCCCCAGCATTTT. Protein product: CATSIGTGNQPQHF. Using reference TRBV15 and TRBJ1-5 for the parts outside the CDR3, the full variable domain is DAMVIQNPRYQVTQFGKPVTLSCSQTLNHNVMYWYQQKSSQAPKLLFHYYDKDFNNEADTPDNFQSRRPNTSFCFLDIRSPGLGDTAMYLCATSIGTGNQPQHFGDGTRLSIL.

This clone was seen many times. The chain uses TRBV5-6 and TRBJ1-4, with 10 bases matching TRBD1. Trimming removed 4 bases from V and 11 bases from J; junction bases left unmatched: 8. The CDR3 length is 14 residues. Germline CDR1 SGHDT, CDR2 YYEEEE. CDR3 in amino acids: CASSLGQGLEKLFF. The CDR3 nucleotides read TGTGCCAGCAGCCTGGGACAGGGGCTGGAGAAACTGTTTTTT.

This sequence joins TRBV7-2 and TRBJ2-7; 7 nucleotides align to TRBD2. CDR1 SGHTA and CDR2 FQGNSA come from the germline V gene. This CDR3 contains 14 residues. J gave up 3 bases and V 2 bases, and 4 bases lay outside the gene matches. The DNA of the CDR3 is TGTGCCAGCAGCTTATCGGGACTAAACTACGAGCAGTACTTC. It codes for CASSLSGLNYEQYF.

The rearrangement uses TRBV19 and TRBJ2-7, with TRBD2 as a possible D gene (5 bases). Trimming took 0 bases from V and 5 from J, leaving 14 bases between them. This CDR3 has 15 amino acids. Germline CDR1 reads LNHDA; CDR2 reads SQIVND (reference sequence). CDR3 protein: CASSIDHIGRDEQYF. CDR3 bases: TGTGCCAGTAGTATAGATCATATTGGGCGGGACGAGCAGTACTTC.

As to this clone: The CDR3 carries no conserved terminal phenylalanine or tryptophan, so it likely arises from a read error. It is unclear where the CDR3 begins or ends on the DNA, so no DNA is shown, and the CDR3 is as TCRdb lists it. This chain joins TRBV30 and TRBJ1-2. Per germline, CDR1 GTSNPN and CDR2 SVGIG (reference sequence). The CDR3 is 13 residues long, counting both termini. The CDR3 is CAWSEHQGGAVIC.

The CDR3 nucleotides are TGTGCCAGCGCCAGACAGGGTACCTACAATGAGCAGTTCTTC. Its translation: CASARQGTYNEQFF. This chain links TRBV7-6 with TRBJ2-1, with 7 bases fitting TRBD1. Trimming took 8 bases from V and 2 from J; bases not matched to a gene: 6. The CDR3 has 14 amino acids. Germline assignment: CDR1 SGHVS and CDR2 FNYEAQ. The entire variable domain, with the rest obtained from reference TRBV7-6 and TRBJ2-1, is as follows: GAGVSQSPRYKVTKRGQDVALRCDPISGHVSLYWYRQALGQGPEFLTYFNYEAQQDKSGLPNDRFSAERPEGSISTLTIQRTEQRDSAMYRCASARQGTYNEQFFGPGTRLTVL.

The CDR3 DNA follows: TGTGCCAGCACCCGGACAGGGGTCTCCTACGAGCAGTACTTC. This sequence encodes CASTRTGVSYEQYF. The chain has TRBV28 and TRBJ2-7; 9 bases match TRBD1. From germline, CDR1 is MDHEN and CDR2 SYDVKM. The CDR3 covers 14 residues. J lost 0 bases, V lost 7 bases, and 4 bases had no gene match.

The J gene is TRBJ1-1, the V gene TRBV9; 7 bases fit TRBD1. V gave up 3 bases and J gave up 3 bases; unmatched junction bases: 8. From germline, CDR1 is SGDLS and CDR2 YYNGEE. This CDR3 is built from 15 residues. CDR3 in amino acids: CASSATGRWDTEAFF. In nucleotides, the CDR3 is TGTGCCAGCAGCGCGACAGGGAGATGGGACACTGAAGCTTTCTTT.

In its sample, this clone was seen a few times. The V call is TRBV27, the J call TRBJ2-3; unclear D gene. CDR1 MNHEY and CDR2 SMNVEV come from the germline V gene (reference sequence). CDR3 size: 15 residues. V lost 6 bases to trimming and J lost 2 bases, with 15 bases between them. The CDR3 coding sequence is TGTGCCAGCAGCCTTCTCGCACTTCCCACAGATACGCAGTATTTT. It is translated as CASSLLALPTDTQYF.

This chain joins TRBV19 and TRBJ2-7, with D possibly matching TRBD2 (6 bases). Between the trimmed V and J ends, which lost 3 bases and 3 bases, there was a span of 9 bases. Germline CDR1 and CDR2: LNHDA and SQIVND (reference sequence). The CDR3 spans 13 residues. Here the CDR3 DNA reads TGTGCCAGTAGTATGACGGGAGACTACGAGCAGTACTTC. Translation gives CASSMTGDYEQYF.

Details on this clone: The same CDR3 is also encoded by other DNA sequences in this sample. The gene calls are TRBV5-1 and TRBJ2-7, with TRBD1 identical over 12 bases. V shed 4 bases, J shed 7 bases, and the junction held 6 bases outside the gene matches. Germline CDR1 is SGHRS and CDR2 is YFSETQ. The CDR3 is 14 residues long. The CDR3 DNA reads TGCGCCAGCAGCGGGGGACAGGGGGCGGGGGAGCAGTACTTC. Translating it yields CASSGGQGAGEQYF.

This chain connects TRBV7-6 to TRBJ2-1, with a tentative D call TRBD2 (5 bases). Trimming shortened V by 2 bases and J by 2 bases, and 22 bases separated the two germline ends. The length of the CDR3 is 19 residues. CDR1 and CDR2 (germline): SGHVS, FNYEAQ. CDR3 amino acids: CASSLFPTRGSVPYNEQFF. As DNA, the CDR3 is TGTGCCAGCAGCTTATTCCCAACGCGAGGGAGTGTCCCCTACAATGAGCAGTTCTTC.

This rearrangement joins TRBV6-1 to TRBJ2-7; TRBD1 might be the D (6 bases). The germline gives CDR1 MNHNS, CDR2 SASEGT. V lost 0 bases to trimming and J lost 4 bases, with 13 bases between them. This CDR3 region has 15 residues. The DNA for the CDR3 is TGTGCCAGCAGTGAAGCTCGGCAGGGGATATACGAGCAGTACTTC. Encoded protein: CASSEARQGIYEQYF.

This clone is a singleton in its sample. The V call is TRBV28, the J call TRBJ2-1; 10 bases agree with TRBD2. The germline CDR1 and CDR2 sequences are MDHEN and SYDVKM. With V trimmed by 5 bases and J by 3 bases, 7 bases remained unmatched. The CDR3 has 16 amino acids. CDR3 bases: TGTGCCAGCAGTCGATCCGGGACTAGCGACTACAATGAGCAGTTCTTC. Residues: CASSRSGTSDYNEQFF. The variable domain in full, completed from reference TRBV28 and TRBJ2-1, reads DVKVTQSSRYLVKRTGEKVFLECVQDMDHENMFWYRQDPGLGLRLIYFSYDVKMKEKGDIPEGYSVSREKKERFSLILESASTNQTSMYLCASSRSGTSDYNEQFFGPGTRLTVL.

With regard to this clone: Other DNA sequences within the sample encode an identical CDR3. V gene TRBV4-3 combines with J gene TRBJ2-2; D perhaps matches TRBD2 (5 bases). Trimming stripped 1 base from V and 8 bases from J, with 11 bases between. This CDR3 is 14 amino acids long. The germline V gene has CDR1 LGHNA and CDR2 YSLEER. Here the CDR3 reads CASSQGLAVGELFF. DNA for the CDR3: TGCGCCAGCAGCCAAGGTCTAGCTGTAGGGGAGCTGTTTTTT.